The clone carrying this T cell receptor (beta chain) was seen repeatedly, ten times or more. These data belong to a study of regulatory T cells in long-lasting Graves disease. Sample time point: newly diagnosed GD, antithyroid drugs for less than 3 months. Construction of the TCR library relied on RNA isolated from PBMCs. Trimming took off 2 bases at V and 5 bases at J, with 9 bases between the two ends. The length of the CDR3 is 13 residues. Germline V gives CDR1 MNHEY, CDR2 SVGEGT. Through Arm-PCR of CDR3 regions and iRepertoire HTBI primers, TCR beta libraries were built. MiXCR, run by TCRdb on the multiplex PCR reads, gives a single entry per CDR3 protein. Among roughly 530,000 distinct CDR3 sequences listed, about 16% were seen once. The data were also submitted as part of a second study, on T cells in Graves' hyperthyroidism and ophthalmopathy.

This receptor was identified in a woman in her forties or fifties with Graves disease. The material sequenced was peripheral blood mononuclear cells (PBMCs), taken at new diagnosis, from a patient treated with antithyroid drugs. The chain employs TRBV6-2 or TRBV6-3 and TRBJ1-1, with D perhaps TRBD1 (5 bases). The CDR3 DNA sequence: TGTGCCAGCAGTTACGTCAGGGAGACTGAAGCTTTCTTT. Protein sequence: CASSYVRETEAFF.